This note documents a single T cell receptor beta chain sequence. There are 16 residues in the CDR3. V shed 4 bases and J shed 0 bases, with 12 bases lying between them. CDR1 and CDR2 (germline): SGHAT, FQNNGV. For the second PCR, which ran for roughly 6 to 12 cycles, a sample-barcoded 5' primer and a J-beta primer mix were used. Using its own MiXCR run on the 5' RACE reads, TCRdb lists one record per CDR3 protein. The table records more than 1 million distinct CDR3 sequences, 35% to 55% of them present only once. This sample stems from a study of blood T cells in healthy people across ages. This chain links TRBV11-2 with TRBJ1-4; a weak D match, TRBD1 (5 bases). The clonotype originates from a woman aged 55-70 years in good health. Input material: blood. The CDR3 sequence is CASSWRGGPTNEKLFF. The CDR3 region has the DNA TGTGCCAGCAGCTGGAGGGGTGGGCCAACTAATGAAAAACTGTTTTTT.